This section outlines one T cell receptor (beta chain) sequence together with its context. The source of the sample is a study of blood T cell repertoires in COVID-19. As for the study in general: COVID-19 samples collected from the United States, Italy and Spain covered acute and convalescent phases.

Per the original methods: Amplification with reference gene primers provided the estimates of nucleated cell counts. Profiled with immunoSEQ multiplex PCR; TCRdb holds only in-frame clones, not every one. The V and J calls and the clone size are those of that table, but D and trimming were determined from the DNA. Among more than 300,000 clones, 87% were seen once, and the ten largest hold about 10%. The CDR3 contains 15 residues. Trimming shortened V by 0 bases and J by 3 bases, and 13 bases separated the two germline ends. Germline V gene data show CDR1 as SGHDT and CDR2 as YYEEEE. The source of this sequence is a woman aged 25-40 years with COVID-19, enrolled during active disease. What was sequenced was peripheral blood. The chain joins TRBV5-6 to TRBJ2-7, with D possibly TRBD2 on 5 matching bases. CDR3 in DNA: TGTGCCAGCAGCTTGGCCGCAGACTATGACTACGAGCAGTACTTC. Translated: CASSLAADYDYEQYF.